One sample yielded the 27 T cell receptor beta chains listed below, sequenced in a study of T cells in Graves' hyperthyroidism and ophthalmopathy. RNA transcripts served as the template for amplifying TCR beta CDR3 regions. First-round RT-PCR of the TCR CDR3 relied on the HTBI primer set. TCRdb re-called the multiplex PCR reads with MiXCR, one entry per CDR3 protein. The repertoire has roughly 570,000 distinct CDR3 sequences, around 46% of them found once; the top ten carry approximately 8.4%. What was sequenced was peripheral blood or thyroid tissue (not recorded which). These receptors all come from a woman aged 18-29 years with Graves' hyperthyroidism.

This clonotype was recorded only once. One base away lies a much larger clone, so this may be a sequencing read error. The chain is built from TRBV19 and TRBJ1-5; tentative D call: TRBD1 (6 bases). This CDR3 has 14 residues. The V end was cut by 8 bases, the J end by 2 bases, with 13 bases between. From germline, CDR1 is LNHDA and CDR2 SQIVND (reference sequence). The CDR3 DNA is TGTGCCAGTCGGCGGACAGAGGGCAATCAGCCCCAGCATTTT. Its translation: CASRRTEGNQPQHF.

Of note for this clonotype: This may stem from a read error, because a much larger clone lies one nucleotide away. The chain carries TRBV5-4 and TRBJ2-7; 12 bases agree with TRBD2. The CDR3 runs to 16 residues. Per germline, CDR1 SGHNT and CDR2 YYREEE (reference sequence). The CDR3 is CASSLGLAGAFYGQYF. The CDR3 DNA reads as TGTGCCAGCAGCTTGGGACTAGCGGGAGCCTTCTACGGGCAGTACTTC.

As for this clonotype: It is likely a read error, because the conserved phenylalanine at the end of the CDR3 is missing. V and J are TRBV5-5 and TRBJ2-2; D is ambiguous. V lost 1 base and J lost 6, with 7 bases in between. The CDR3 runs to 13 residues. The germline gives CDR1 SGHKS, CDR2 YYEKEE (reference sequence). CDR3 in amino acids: CASSLFGAGELFS. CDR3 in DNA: TGTGCCAGCAGCTTGTTTGGGGCCGGGGAGCTGTTTTCT.

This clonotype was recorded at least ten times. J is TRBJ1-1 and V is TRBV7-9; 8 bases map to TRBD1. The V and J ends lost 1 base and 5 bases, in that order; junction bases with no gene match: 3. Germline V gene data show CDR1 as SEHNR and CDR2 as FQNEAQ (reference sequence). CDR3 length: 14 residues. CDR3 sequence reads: CASSLDQGATEAFF. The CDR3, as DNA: TGTGCCAGCAGCTTAGACCAGGGGGCGACTGAAGCTTTCTTT.

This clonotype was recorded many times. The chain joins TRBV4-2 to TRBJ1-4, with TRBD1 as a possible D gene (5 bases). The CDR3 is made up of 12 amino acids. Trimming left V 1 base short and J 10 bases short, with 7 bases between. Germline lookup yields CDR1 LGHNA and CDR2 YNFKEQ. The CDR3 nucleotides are TGTGCCAGCAGCCAAGCTAGGGGAAAACTGTTTTTT. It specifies CASSQARGKLFF.

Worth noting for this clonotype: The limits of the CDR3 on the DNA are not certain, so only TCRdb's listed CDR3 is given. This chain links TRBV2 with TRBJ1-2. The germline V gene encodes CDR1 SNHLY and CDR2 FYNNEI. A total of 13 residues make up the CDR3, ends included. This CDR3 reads CASWGSGIAWHTF.

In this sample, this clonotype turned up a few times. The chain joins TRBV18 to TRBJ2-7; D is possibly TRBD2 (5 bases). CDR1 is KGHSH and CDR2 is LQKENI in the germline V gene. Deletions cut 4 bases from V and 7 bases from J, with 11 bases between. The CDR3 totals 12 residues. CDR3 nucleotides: TGTGCCAGCTCACACTACGGGGAGGAGCAGTACTTC. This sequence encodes CASSHYGEEQYF.

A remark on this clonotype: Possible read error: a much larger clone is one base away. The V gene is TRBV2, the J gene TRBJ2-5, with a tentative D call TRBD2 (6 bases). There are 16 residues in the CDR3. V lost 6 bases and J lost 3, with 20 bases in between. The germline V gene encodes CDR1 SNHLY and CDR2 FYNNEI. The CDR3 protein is CASSLGAAGRKETQYF. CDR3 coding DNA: TGTGCCAGCAGCTTGGGTGCGGCAGGGAGGAAAGAGACCCAGTACTTC.

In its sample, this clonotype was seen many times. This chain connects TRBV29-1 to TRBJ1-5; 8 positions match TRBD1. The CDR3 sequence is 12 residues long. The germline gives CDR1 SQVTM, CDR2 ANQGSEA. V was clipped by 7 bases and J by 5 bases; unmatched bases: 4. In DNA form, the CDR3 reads TGCAGCGCTAGACAGGGGCATCAGCCCCAGCATTTT. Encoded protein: CSARQGHQPQHF.

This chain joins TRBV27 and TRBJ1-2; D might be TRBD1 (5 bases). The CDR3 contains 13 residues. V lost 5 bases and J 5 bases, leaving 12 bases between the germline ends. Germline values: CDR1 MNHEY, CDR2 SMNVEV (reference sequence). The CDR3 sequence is CASSMDGGYGYTF. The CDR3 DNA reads TGTGCCAGCAGTATGGACGGGGGTTATGGCTACACCTTC.

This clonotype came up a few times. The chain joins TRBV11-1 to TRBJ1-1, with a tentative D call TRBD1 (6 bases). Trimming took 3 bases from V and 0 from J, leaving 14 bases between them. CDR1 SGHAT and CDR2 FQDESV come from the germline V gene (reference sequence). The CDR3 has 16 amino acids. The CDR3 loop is CASSFFLRGMNTEAFF. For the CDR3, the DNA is TGTGCCAGCAGCTTTTTCCTGAGGGGGATGAACACTGAAGCTTTCTTT.

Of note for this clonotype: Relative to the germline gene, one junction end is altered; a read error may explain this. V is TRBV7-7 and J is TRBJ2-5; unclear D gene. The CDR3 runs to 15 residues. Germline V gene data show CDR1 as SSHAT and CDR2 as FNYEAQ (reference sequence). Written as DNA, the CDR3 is TGTGCTAGCAGCTTAATGGTGAACACCGGGGAGACCCAGTACTTC. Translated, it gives CASSLMVNTGETQYF.

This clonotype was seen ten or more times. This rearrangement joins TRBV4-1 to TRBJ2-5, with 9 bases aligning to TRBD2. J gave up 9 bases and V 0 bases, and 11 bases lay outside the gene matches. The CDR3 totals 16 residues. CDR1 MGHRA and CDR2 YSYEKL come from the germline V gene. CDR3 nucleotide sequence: TGCGCCAGCAGCCAAGAAGCGTACGCGGGAGGGCCGGCCCAGTACTTC. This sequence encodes CASSQEAYAGGPAQYF.

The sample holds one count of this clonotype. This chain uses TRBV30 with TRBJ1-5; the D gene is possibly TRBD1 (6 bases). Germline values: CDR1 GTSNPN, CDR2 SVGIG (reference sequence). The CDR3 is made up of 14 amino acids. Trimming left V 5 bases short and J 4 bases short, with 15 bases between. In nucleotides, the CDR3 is TGTGCCTGGGGTGCTGAGGGGGGGAATCAGCCCCAGCATTTT. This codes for CAWGAEGGNQPQHF. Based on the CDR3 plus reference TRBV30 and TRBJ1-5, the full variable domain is SQTIHQWPATLVQPVGSPLSLECTVEGTSNPNLYWYRQAAGRGLQLLFYSVGIGQISSEVPQNLSASRPQDRQFILSSKKLLLSDSGFYLCAWGAEGGNQPQHFGDGTRLSIL.

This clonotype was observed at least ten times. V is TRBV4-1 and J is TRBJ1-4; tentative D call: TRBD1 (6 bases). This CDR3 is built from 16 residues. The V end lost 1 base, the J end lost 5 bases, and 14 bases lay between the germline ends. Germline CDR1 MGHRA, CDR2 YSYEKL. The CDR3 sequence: CASSQVSTGRNEKLFF. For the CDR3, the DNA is TGCGCCAGCAGCCAAGTCTCGACAGGACGGAATGAAAAACTGTTTTTT.

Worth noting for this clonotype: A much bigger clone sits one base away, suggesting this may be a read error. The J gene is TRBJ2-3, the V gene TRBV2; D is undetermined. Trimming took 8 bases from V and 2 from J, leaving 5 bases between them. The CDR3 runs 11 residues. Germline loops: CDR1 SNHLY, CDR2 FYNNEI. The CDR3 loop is CASGNTDTQYF. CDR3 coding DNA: TGTGCCAGCGGGAACACAGATACGCAGTATTTT.

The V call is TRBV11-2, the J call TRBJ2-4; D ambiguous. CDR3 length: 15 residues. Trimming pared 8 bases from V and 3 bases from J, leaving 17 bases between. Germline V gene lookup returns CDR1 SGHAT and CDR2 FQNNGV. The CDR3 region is CASGSVTSGKNIQYF. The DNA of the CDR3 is TGTGCCAGCGGATCCGTGACATCAGGCAAAAACATTCAGTACTTC.

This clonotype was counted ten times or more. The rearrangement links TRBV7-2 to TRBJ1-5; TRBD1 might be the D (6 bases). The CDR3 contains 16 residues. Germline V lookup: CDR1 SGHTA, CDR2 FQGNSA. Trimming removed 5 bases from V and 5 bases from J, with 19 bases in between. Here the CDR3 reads CASSTSDRPRDQPQHF. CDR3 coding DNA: TGTGCCAGCAGCACCTCGGACAGACCTCGGGATCAGCCCCAGCATTTT.

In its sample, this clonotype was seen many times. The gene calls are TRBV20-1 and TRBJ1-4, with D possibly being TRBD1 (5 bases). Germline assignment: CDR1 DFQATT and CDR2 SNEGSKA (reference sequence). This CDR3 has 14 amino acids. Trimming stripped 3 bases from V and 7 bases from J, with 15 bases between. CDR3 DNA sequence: TGCAGTGCTAGTCACGCGACAGAGGTTGAAAAACTGTTTTTT. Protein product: CSASHATEVEKLFF.

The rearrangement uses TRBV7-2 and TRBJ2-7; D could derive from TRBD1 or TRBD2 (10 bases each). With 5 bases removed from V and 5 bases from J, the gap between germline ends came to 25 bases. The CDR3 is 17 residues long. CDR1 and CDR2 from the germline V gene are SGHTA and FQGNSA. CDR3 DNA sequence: TGTGCCAGCAGCATTACTAGCGGGATCGGACAGGGGGACGAGCAGTACTTC. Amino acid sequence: CASSITSGIGQGDEQYF.

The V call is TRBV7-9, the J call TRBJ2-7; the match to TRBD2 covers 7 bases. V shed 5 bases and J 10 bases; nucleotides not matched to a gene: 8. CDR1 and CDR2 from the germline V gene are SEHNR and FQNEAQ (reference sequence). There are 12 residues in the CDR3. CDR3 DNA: TGTGCCAGCAGCCGCGGGACTACCGATCAGTACTTC. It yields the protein CASSRGTTDQYF.

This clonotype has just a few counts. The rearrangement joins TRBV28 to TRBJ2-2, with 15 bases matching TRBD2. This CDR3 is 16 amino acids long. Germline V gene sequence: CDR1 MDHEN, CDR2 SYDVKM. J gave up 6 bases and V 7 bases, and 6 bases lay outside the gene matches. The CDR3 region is CASTSGTSGGSGELFF. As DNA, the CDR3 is TGTGCCAGCACCTCAGGGACTAGCGGGGGGTCCGGGGAGCTGTTTTTT.

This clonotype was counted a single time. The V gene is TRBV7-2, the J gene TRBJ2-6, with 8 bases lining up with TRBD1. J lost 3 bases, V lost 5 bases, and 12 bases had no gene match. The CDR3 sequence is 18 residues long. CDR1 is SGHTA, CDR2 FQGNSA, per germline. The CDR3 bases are TGTGCCAGCAGCACACAAACAGGGGGAGGAAGTGGGGCCAACGTCCTGACTTTC. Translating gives CASSTQTGGGSGANVLTF.

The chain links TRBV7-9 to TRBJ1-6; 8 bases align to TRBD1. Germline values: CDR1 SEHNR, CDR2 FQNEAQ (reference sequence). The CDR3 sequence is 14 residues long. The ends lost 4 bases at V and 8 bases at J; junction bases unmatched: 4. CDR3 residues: CASSYGQGDSPLHF. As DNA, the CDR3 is TGTGCCAGCAGCTACGGACAGGGAGATTCACCCCTCCACTTT.

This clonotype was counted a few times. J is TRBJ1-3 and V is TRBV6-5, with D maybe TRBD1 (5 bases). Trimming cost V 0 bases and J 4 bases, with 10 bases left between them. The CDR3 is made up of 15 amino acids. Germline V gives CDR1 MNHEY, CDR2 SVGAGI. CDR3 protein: CASSYSDPGGNTIYF. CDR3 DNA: TGTGCCAGCAGTTACTCGGACCCAGGGGGAAACACCATATATTTT.

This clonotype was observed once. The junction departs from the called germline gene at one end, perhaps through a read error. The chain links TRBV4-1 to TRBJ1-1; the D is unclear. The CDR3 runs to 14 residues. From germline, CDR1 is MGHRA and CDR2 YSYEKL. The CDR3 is CASSQVNLNTGALF. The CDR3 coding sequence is TGCGCCAGCAGCCAAGTCAACTTGAACACTGGAGCTCTCTTT.

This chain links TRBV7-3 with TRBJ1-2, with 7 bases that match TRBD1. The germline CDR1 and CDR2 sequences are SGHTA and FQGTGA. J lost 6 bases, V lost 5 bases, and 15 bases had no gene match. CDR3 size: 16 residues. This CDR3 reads CASSRLTGTDTHGYTF. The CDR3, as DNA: TGTGCCAGCAGCCGCCTGACAGGGACAGATACGCATGGCTACACCTTC.